A single sample is the source of the 14 T cell receptor beta chains below, sequenced in a study of PD-1 blockade in classical Hodgkin lymphoma. The protocol was immunoSEQ multiplex PCR, while the TCRdb copy is restricted to in-frame clones and leaves out a portion. This sample has some 110,000 clones, with around nine tenths found just once. This sample's time point: cycle 4 day 1 (C4D1), after 6 weeks of nivolumab. Every single patient, without exception, relapsed after autologous stem cell transplantation, and brentuximab vedotin exposure varied. The sample was peripheral blood mononuclear cells (PBMCs), taken before the fourth cycle of nivolumab. The receptors here all came from a human donor with classical Hodgkin lymphoma.

The CDR3 sequence: CASSLEVKVSGYTF. The CDR3, as DNA: TGTGCCAGCAGCTTAGAGGTGAAGGTTTCTGGCTACACCTTC. This rearrangement joins TRBV11-2 to TRBJ1-2, with D hard to call. With 0 bases removed from V and 7 bases from J, the gap between germline ends came to 12 bases. CDR1 is SGHAT, CDR2 FQNNGV, per germline. The CDR3 has 14 residues.

This rearrangement joins TRBV14 to TRBJ1-1; D remains ambiguous. V lost 3 bases to trimming and J lost 1 base, with 18 bases between them. Germline CDR1 and CDR2: SGHDN and FVKESK. The CDR3 totals 17 residues. The CDR3 DNA reads as TGTGCCAGCAGCCACGCGGTGAGGGTTACGGGGAACACTGAAGCTTTCTTT. Translated, it gives CASSHAVRVTGNTEAFF.

This clone was seen once. The J gene is TRBJ2-7, the V gene TRBV15; D is uncertain. The ends were cut back, 1 base at V and 6 bases at J, with 10 bases in the middle. There are 13 residues in the CDR3. Germline values: CDR1 LNHNV, CDR2 YYDKDF (reference sequence). The CDR3 protein is CATSRAADPEQYF. CDR3 bases: TGTGCCACCAGCAGAGCGGCGGATCCCGAGCAGTACTTC.

The V call is TRBV5-6, the J call TRBJ2-2; 10 bases fit TRBD2. The CDR3 covers 16 residues. The V segment lost 5 bases and the J segment 2 bases; nucleotides outside the gene matches: 6. Germline V CDR1 and CDR2: SGHDT, YYEEEE. The CDR3 reads CASSRVAGGNTGELFF. The CDR3 nucleotides are TGTGCCAGCAGTCGGGTAGCGGGAGGAAACACCGGGGAGCTGTTTTTT.

V usage is TRBV6-5 and J usage is TRBJ1-1, with a tentative D call TRBD1 (6 bases). Germline loops: CDR1 MNHEY, CDR2 SVGAGI. The V and J ends lost 8 bases and 1 base respectively, with 14 bases between them. The CDR3 runs to 14 residues. Here the CDR3 reads CASGRYRENTEAFF. CDR3 DNA: TGTGCCAGCGGAAGGTACAGGGAGAACACTGAAGCTTTCTTT.

The sample holds a few counts of this clone. V gene TRBV6-6 combines with J gene TRBJ1-4; TRBD1 is a possible D gene (6 bases). Deletions cut 2 bases from V and 2 bases from J, with 6 bases between. The CDR3 runs 14 residues. Germline V lookup: CDR1 MNHNY, CDR2 SVGAGI (reference sequence). CDR3 amino acids: CASSYQGTNEKLFF. The CDR3 DNA is TGTGCCAGCAGTTACCAGGGGACTAATGAAAAACTGTTTTTT.

The chain employs TRBV2 and TRBJ2-6; weak D call: TRBD1 (5 bases). The CDR3 spans 15 residues. V shed 2 bases and J shed 4 bases, with 9 bases lying between them. CDR1 and CDR2 from the germline V gene are SNHLY and FYNNEI. The CDR3 protein is CASSEQGIGANVLTF. Here the CDR3 DNA reads TGTGCCAGCAGTGAACAGGGAATAGGGGCCAACGTCCTGACTTTC.

This chain links TRBV18 with TRBJ1-1; D is ambiguous. Germline V gene data show CDR1 as KGHSH and CDR2 as LQKENI. The ends were cut back, 5 bases at V and 1 base at J, with 5 bases in the middle. The CDR3 consists of 12 residues. The CDR3, as DNA: TGTGCCAGCTCAGAAGAGAACACTGAAGCTTTCTTT. Protein sequence: CASSEENTEAFF.

The CDR3 nucleotides are TGTGCCAGCAACCGGGATGCAGATACGCAGTATTTT. This codes for CASNRDADTQYF. The chain combines TRBV5-6 with TRBJ2-3; TRBD2 is a possible D gene (5 bases). Deletions cut 6 bases from V and 4 bases from J, with 9 bases between. The CDR3 covers 12 residues. CDR1 is SGHDT and CDR2 is YYEEEE in the germline V gene.

This clone is a singleton in its sample. The rearrangement uses TRBV28 and TRBJ1-2; TRBD1 is a possible D gene (5 bases). Between the trimmed V and J ends, which lost 6 bases and 0 bases, there was a span of 20 bases. The CDR3 has 17 residues. Germline-derived CDR1 and CDR2 are MDHEN and SYDVKM. The CDR3 coding sequence is TGTGCCAGCAGGCCCCGGGGGGGAGGTTGGACTAACTATGGCTACACCTTC. Translation gives CASRPRGGGWTNYGYTF.

This rearrangement joins TRBV4-3 to TRBJ1-2; the D gene is possibly TRBD1 (5 bases). CDR3 length equals 15 residues. Looked up from germline, CDR1 is LGHNA and CDR2 is YSLEER. V lost 0 bases, J lost 4 bases, and 12 bases lay in between. The CDR3 region is CASSQEGRAIYGYTF. The DNA for the CDR3 is TGCGCCAGCAGCCAAGAAGGCAGGGCGATCTATGGCTACACCTTC.

J is TRBJ2-7 and V is TRBV4-2, with TRBD2 identical over 7 bases. Germline values: CDR1 LGHNA, CDR2 YNFKEQ. The trim removed 0 bases at V and 0 bases at J, leaving 5 bases unmatched. There are 16 residues in the CDR3. CDR3 loop: CASSQDFGRSSYEQYF. The CDR3 DNA sequence: TGTGCCAGCAGCCAAGATTTCGGGAGGAGCTCCTACGAGCAGTACTTC.

This chain uses TRBV10-3 with TRBJ1-1; D unresolved. This CDR3 is 13 amino acids long. Germline values: CDR1 ENHRY, CDR2 SYGVKD. Between the trimmed V and J ends, which lost 4 bases and 5 bases, there was a span of 11 bases. The CDR3 loop reads CAISGLGETEAFF. The CDR3 DNA is TGTGCCATCAGTGGTTTAGGCGAGACTGAAGCTTTCTTT.

Judged by abundance, this clone is medium-sized. Different DNA sequences within this sample yield the same CDR3. The chain joins TRBV30 to TRBJ2-6; possibly TRBD1 or TRBD2 for D (5 bases each). Trimming removed 0 bases at V and 2 bases at J, with 5 bases between. This CDR3 region has 14 residues. Germline V lookup: CDR1 GTSNPN, CDR2 SVGIG (reference sequence). Here the CDR3 reads CAWSVGAGANVLTF. CDR3 nucleotide sequence: TGTGCCTGGAGTGTGGGGGCTGGGGCCAACGTCCTGACTTTC.